Below, one T cell receptor (beta chain) is given with its context. The antigen is unknown. TCRdb keeps only in-frame clones here, not all; method: immunoSEQ multiplex PCR. This sample has some 34,000 clones, with roughly 78% found just once. Trimming stripped 1 base from V and 4 bases from J, with 9 bases between. CDR1 and CDR2 (germline): SGHTA, FQGNSA. The CDR3 extends over 14 amino acids. The data were taken from a study of T cells in localized non-small cell lung cancer. Study results and caveats: Adjacent lung had a median around 50 of the 100 largest tumor clones.

The TCR sequence derives from a male donor at least 60 years old with stage III squamous cell lung carcinoma. This chain connects TRBV7-2 to TRBJ2-3; no reliable D call. The source material was peripheral blood, sampled before any cancer treatment. CDR3 loop: CASSLETFADTQYF. The DNA of the CDR3 is TGTGCCAGCAGCTTAGAGACATTTGCAGATACGCAGTATTTT.